These 27 T cell receptor beta chains originate from one sample sequenced in a study of T cell responses to AZD1222 COVID-19 vaccine. Clones were read by immunoSEQ multiplex PCR, and TCRdb kept only the in-frame ones, dropping some. The table records 170,000 or so clones, 75% to 90% of them present only once. This sample comprised peripheral blood, obtained on day 0 of AZD1222 vaccination. The receptors shown here come from an adult in good health.

The genes are TRBV13 and TRBJ2-3; 7 positions agree with TRBD1. Unmatched junction bases numbered 4, after V lost 5 bases and J lost 5 bases. The V gene's germline CDR1 is PRHDT and CDR2 FYEKMQ (reference sequence). The length of the CDR3 is 13 residues. As DNA, the CDR3 is TGTGCCAGCAGCCCTACAGGGGAAGATACGCAGTATTTT. Residues: CASSPTGEDTQYF. The full variable domain, completed using reference TRBV13 and TRBJ2-3, is AAGVIQSPRHLIKEKRETATLKCYPIPRHDTVYWYQQGPGQDPQFLISFYEKMQSDKGSIPDRFSAQQFSDYHSELNMSSLELGDSALYFCASSPTGEDTQYFGPGTRLTVL.

The chain combines TRBV5-4 with TRBJ1-3; a weak D match, TRBD1 (5 bases). Germline assignment: CDR1 SGHNT and CDR2 YYREEE (reference sequence). V was trimmed by 4 bases and J by 4 bases, leaving 24 bases between them. The CDR3 extends over 18 amino acids. CDR3 residues: CASSPARGLRGGGNTIYF. In nucleotides, the CDR3 is TGTGCCAGCAGCCCGGCTCGTGGTTTAAGGGGAGGCGGAAACACCATATATTTT.

V usage is TRBV7-9 and J usage is TRBJ2-7, with 7 bases matching TRBD1. The CDR3 runs to 14 residues. J lost 0 bases, V lost 4 bases, and 3 bases had no gene match. The germline CDR1 and CDR2 sequences are SEHNR and FQNEAQ (reference sequence). The CDR3 nucleotides read TGTGCCAGCAGCTCGGGACAGAACTCCTACGAGCAGTACTTC. It yields the protein CASSSGQNSYEQYF.

The chain recombines TRBV27 with TRBJ2-7; 10 nucleotides match TRBD1. Germline CDR1 is MNHEY and CDR2 is SMNVEV (reference sequence). With 0 bases clipped from V and 2 bases from J, the junction kept 1 base outside the gene matches. The CDR3 totals 15 residues. CDR3 DNA sequence: TGTGCCAGCAGTTTATCGGGGACAGGGGCCTACGAGCAGTACTTC. Translated: CASSLSGTGAYEQYF.

The V call is TRBV29-1, the J call TRBJ1-1, with 9 positions matching TRBD1. The CDR3 runs to 12 residues. The germline CDR1 and CDR2 sequences are SQVTM and ANQGSEA. V trimming: 7 bases; J trimming: 1 base; junction bases outside the gene matches: 1. The CDR3 DNA reads as TGCAGCGCGACAGGGGGGAACACTGAAGCTTTCTTT. It yields the protein CSATGGNTEAFF.

V and J are TRBV6-5 and TRBJ2-3; D gene unclear. Germline loops: CDR1 MNHEY, CDR2 SVGAGI. CDR3 length: 13 amino acids. V was cut by 8 bases and J by 4 bases, with 13 bases left in between. The CDR3 here is CASAQAFSDTQYF. The CDR3 nucleotides are TGTGCCAGCGCCCAGGCTTTTTCAGATACGCAGTATTTT.

V usage is TRBV7-2 and J usage is TRBJ2-7; D remains unclear. V lost 1 base and J lost 5, with 21 bases in between. In germline, CDR1 is SGHTA, CDR2 FQGNSA. This CDR3 comprises 17 residues. The CDR3: CASSLVPGYSALNEQYF. CDR3 coding DNA: TGTGCCAGCAGCTTAGTGCCGGGCTACTCTGCTCTGAACGAGCAGTACTTC.

V usage is TRBV27 and J usage is TRBJ1-5; TRBD1 is a possible D gene (6 bases). The germline CDR1 and CDR2 sequences are MNHEY and SMNVEV (reference sequence). The CDR3 is made up of 14 amino acids. V was shortened by 5 bases and J by 2 bases, with 10 bases between the two germline ends. The CDR3 spells CASSLQGGNQPQHF. DNA for the CDR3: TGTGCCAGCAGTCTACAGGGTGGCAATCAGCCCCAGCATTTT.

The rearrangement uses TRBV11-2 and TRBJ2-1; 8 nucleotides match TRBD2. Germline assignment: CDR1 SGHAT and CDR2 FQNNGV. The trim removed 2 bases at V and 1 base at J, leaving 10 bases unmatched. The length of the CDR3 is 18 residues. The CDR3 is CASSLRLAGAPSYNEQFF. The CDR3 DNA reads as TGTGCCAGCAGCTTAAGGCTAGCGGGTGCCCCTTCCTACAATGAGCAGTTCTTC.

The rearrangement uses TRBV19 and TRBJ2-5; tentative D call: TRBD2 (5 bases). Trimming cost V 10 bases and J 0 bases, with 27 bases left between them. This CDR3 is 18 amino acids long. Germline CDR1 reads LNHDA; CDR2 reads SQIVND (reference sequence). Here the CDR3 reads CATNPFSSRPGDQETQYF. The CDR3 DNA reads as TGTGCCACCAACCCTTTTAGTAGCAGGCCCGGGGACCAAGAGACCCAGTACTTC.

The genes are TRBV5-8 and TRBJ2-1; perhaps TRBD1 as D (6 bases). CDR1 and CDR2 from the germline V gene are SGHTS and YDEGEE. V lost 2 bases and J 0 bases, leaving 9 bases between the germline ends. There are 15 residues in the CDR3. The CDR3 sequence is CASSFRGSSYNEQFF. CDR3 coding DNA: TGTGCCAGCAGCTTTAGGGGGAGCTCCTACAATGAGCAGTTCTTC. Full variable domain (remainder filled in from reference TRBV5-8 and TRBJ2-1): EAGVTQSPTHLIKTRGQQATLRCSPISGHTSVYWYQQALGLGLQFLLWYDEGEERNRGNFPPRFSGRQFPNYSSELNVNALELEDSALYLCASSFRGSSYNEQFFGPGTRLTVL.

This clone appeared a few times. The rearrangement joins TRBV6-1 to TRBJ1-6, with D uncertain. The ends were cut back, 3 bases at V and 0 bases at J, with 6 bases in the middle. CDR1 MNHNS and CDR2 SASEGT come from the germline V gene. This CDR3 is 15 amino acids long. CDR3 nucleotides: TGTGCCAGCAGTGATCGTAGCTCCTATAATTCACCCCTCCACTTT. Amino acids: CASSDRSSYNSPLHF.

The chain combines TRBV11-2 with TRBJ2-1; D gene uncertain. This CDR3 has 14 amino acids. Germline loops: CDR1 SGHAT, CDR2 FQNNGV. V gave up 5 bases and J gave up 10 bases, with 18 bases separating them. The CDR3 spells CASSPQPVRAEQFF. The DNA for the CDR3 is TGTGCCAGCAGCCCTCAACCTGTTAGGGCCGAGCAGTTCTTC.

The rearrangement links TRBV25-1 to TRBJ2-7; 9 nucleotides agree with TRBD1. The CDR3 contains 14 residues. Germline trimming cut 4 bases from V and 3 bases from J; bases unmatched to any gene: 4. CDR1 is MGHDK, CDR2 SYGVNS, per germline. The CDR3, as DNA: TGTGCCAGCAGTGGCCCGGGACAGGGCTACGAGCAGTACTTC. Its translation: CASSGPGQGYEQYF.

The rearrangement joins TRBV12-3 or TRBV12-4 to TRBJ2-7, with TRBD2 as a possible D gene (6 bases). The CDR3 is 13 residues long. V was trimmed by 6 bases and J by 6 bases, leaving 15 bases between them. DNA of the CDR3: TGTGCCAGCAGGGGGGGAGCTCGCCTCGAGCAGTACTTC. Protein: CASRGGARLEQYF.

The V gene is TRBV14, the J gene TRBJ2-7, with unresolved D. The CDR3 is 16 residues long. Trimming removed 2 bases from V and 0 bases from J, with 14 bases in between. In germline, CDR1 is SGHDN, CDR2 FVKESK. In DNA, the CDR3 is TGTGCCAGCAGCCAACCAGGACGTGCCAGCTCCTACGAGCAGTACTTC. Its translation is CASSQPGRASSYEQYF.

V gene TRBV7-9 combines with J gene TRBJ1-2; 7 bases fit TRBD1. CDR3 length equals 15 residues. Trimming removed 1 base from V and 5 bases from J; junction bases left unmatched: 7. The germline V gene has CDR1 SEHNR and CDR2 FQNEAQ (reference sequence). The CDR3 here is CASSLEDRAYYGYTF. The CDR3 bases are TGTGCCAGCAGCTTAGAAGACAGGGCCTATTATGGCTACACCTTC.

CDR3 protein: CASSRGGQGGGYTF. CDR3 DNA: TGTGCCAGTAGTCGAGGAGGGCAGGGAGGCGGCTACACCTTC. The chain links TRBV19 to TRBJ1-2, with a possible D match to TRBD1 (5 bases). This CDR3 is 14 amino acids long. Trimming took off 5 bases at V and 8 bases at J, with 18 bases between the two ends. Per the germline V gene, CDR1 is LNHDA and CDR2 is SQIVND (reference sequence). Filled out from reference TRBV19 and TRBJ1-2, the complete variable domain reads DGGITQSPKYLFRKEGQNVTLSCEQNLNHDAMYWYRQDPGQGLRLIYYSQIVNDFQKGDIAEGYSVSREKKESFPLTVTSAQKNPTAFYLCASSRGGQGGGYTFGSGTRLTVV.

The rearrangement links TRBV5-4 to TRBJ2-7; weak D call: TRBD2 (6 bases). V lost 4 bases to trimming and J lost 6 bases, with 11 bases between them. The CDR3 is 12 amino acids. Per germline, CDR1 SGHNT and CDR2 YYREEE (reference sequence). CDR3 in amino acids: CASSRGLSEQYF. CDR3 nucleotides: TGTGCCAGCAGCCGTGGACTAAGCGAGCAGTACTTC. The entire variable domain, with the rest obtained from reference TRBV5-4 and TRBJ2-7, is as follows: ETGVTQSPTHLIKTRGQQVTLRCSSQSGHNTVSWYQQALGQGPQFIFQYYREEENGRGNFPPRFSGLQFPNYSSELNVNALELDDSALYLCASSRGLSEQYFGPGTRLTVT.

The genes are TRBV10-3 and TRBJ2-7; D is uncertain. Germline V CDR1 and CDR2: ENHRY, SYGVKD. The CDR3 loop spans 14 amino acids. V was shortened by 0 bases and J by 4 bases, with 10 bases between the two germline ends. In DNA form, the CDR3 reads TGTGCCATCAGTGAGTCGTTTCAGGTATACGAGCAGTACTTC. This sequence encodes CAISESFQVYEQYF.

V gene TRBV11-3 combines with J gene TRBJ2-7, with TRBD1 matching 9 bases. CDR1 is SGHNT, CDR2 YENEEA, per germline. V lost 4 bases to trimming and J lost 5 bases; unmatched junction nucleotides: 12. The CDR3 loop spans 16 amino acids. CDR3 sequence (DNA): TGTGCCAGCAGCTCCGACTCAGGGACAGGGTCCCACGAGCAGTACTTC. Translating it yields CASSSDSGTGSHEQYF.

The chain employs TRBV2 and TRBJ1-1, with TRBD1 matching 10 bases. Germline lookup yields CDR1 SNHLY and CDR2 FYNNEI. J gave up 1 base and V 2 bases, and 13 bases lay outside the gene matches. This CDR3 has 19 amino acids. The CDR3, as DNA: TGTGCCAGCAGTGAACTTCCGGGACAGGGGACAAATCCGAACACTGAAGCTTTCTTT. It encodes CASSELPGQGTNPNTEAFF.

This rearrangement joins TRBV7-7 to TRBJ1-1; D gene ambiguous. CDR3 size: 14 residues. V shed 5 bases and J shed 0 bases, with 10 bases lying between them. CDR1 and CDR2 (germline): SSHAT, FNYEAQ (reference sequence). CDR3 sequence reads: CASSPSPLNTEAFF. For the CDR3, the DNA is TGTGCCAGCAGCCCTAGCCCCCTGAACACTGAAGCTTTCTTT.

V is TRBV11-2 and J is TRBJ1-1; D not resolved. The germline gives CDR1 SGHAT, CDR2 FQNNGV. The CDR3 has 14 residues. V lost 5 bases and J 5 bases, leaving 15 bases between the germline ends. CDR3 in DNA: TGTGCCAGCAGCCCGAGGGCCCGGGGTACTGAAGCTTTCTTT. It codes for CASSPRARGTEAFF.

This sequence joins TRBV6-5 and TRBJ1-2; D uncertain. The V gene lost 5 bases and the J gene lost 3 bases, with 7 bases spanning the gap. The CDR3 has 12 residues. The V gene's germline CDR1 is MNHEY and CDR2 SVGAGI. The CDR3 reads CASSLQYYGYTF. CDR3 nucleotides: TGTGCCAGCAGTCTCCAATACTATGGCTACACCTTC.

V and J are TRBV5-1 and TRBJ1-1; a weak D match, TRBD1 (6 bases). The V gene's germline CDR1 is SGHRS and CDR2 YFSETQ. The CDR3 runs to 15 residues. Trimming stripped 4 bases from V and 2 bases from J, with 15 bases between. CDR3 residues: CASSMGDIPNTEAFF. The CDR3 nucleotides read TGCGCCAGCAGCATGGGGGACATCCCTAACACTGAAGCTTTCTTT.

This clone was counted a single time. V gene TRBV28 combines with J gene TRBJ1-1; TRBD1 matches 10 bases. CDR3 length equals 13 residues. Germline-derived CDR1 and CDR2 are MDHEN and SYDVKM. The V gene end was trimmed by 3 bases and the J gene end by 12 bases; junction bases not matched to a gene: 7. The CDR3: CASSFLRDRGSFF. CDR3 coding DNA: TGTGCCAGCAGTTTTCTCCGGGACAGGGGATCTTTCTTT. The variable domain in full, completed from reference TRBV28 and TRBJ1-1, reads DVKVTQSSRYLVKRTGEKVFLECVQDMDHENMFWYRQDPGLGLRLIYFSYDVKMKEKGDIPEGYSVSREKKERFSLILESASTNQTSMYLCASSFLRDRGSFFGQGTRLTVV.